This T cell receptor (beta chain) originates from a study of CD8 T cells in ankylosing spondylitis (TCRdb year 2017). For context, the study as a whole: To find TCR variants linked to disease, the study profiled T cell receptor beta repertoires in ankylosing spondylitis patients and healthy donors. The full study cohort comprised about 24 ankylosing spondylitis patients and approximately 100 healthy donors. Peripheral blood samples were taken, and synovial fluid was additionally collected from ankylosing spondylitis patients. Study-wide conclusions, independent of this receptor: A TCR beta motif made up of fewer than 10 highly homologous amino acid variants appeared to be characteristic of blood from ankylosing spondylitis patients. Some motif variants had previously been reported in the synovial fluid and blood of reactive arthritis patients, which suggests shared mechanisms of disease initiation. In peripheral blood, the disease-linked clones were found at relatively low frequencies and had a CD8+ phenotype. Significant enrichment of the disease-linked clones was reported in matched synovial fluid samples from ankylosing spondylitis patients.

The sample was run on an Illumina HiSeq 2500. Quantitative 5'-RACE with molecular barcodes was used to prepare TCR beta libraries. For the original study's pipeline: Disease-linked TCR variants were identified with a new computational method built on a probabilistic model of VDJ rearrangement. TCRdb reprocessing: public reads trimmed at Q25 with fastp, clones called with MiXCR, in-frame beta chains kept. All rows with the same CDR3 protein become a single entry with the most common DNA and genes. The V and J calls reflect TCRdb's pipeline rather than the authors' work. Present in this sample are a few hundred thousand distinct CDR3 sequences, 20% of which were seen just once. The ten most abundant clones make up about an eighth of the sample. V trim: 7 bases; J trim: 2 bases; unmatched bases: 7. From the cysteine up to the phenylalanine, the CDR3 has a length of 16 residues. Kept here is only the CDR3 DNA, which spans 48 bases and is read in frame from base 1. Sequences WSHSY (CDR1) and SAAADI (CDR2) are obtained from the germline V gene.

A few counts support this clonotype. The clone's antigen remains unknown. Per-nucleotide qualities are absent, and no much larger clonotype sits a single base away. The chain joins TRBV10-2 to TRBJ2-2; 10 central nucleotides agree with TRBD1. This clonotype was sampled from a male donor with ankylosing spondylitis or in good health (not recorded which). Material: blood, either unsorted or a sorted T cell fraction (not recorded which). DNA sequence: TGCGCCAGCAACCTAGACAGGGGGCTCAACACCGGGGAGCTGTTTTTT. This sequence encodes CASNLDRGLNTGELFF.